One sample yielded the 9 T cell receptor beta chains listed below, sequenced in a study of cytomegalovirus exposure and HLA in healthy donors. Primers: 60 Vbeta forward and 13 Jbeta reverse. Using immunoSEQ multiplex PCR, the repertoire was profiled, and TCRdb retains in-frame clones only, with some absent. The sample yields some 150,000 clones, 76% seen once. Sequenced input: PBMCs. These TCRs come from a man between 18 and 35 years old in good health and CMV-seronegative.

This rearrangement joins TRBV6-1 to TRBJ1-3; TRBD1 is a possible D gene (5 bases). Trimming stripped 3 bases from V and 2 bases from J, with 14 bases between. Germline CDR1 reads MNHNS; CDR2 reads SASEGT. The CDR3 is 16 amino acids. As DNA, the CDR3 is TGTGCCAGCAGTGACCCGGGGGGGAAGACTGGAAACACCATATATTTT. This encodes CASSDPGGKTGNTIYF.

The chain combines TRBV29-1 with TRBJ1-2; a possible D gene is TRBD1 (5 bases). V was cut by 4 bases and J by 5 bases, with 8 bases left in between. The CDR3 totals 11 residues. The germline gives CDR1 SQVTM, CDR2 ANQGSEA. CDR3 protein: CSVAGAYGYTF. The CDR3 region has the DNA TGCAGCGTTGCTGGGGCGTATGGCTACACCTTC.

The gene calls are TRBV4-2 and TRBJ2-1; tentatively, D is TRBD1 (5 bases). Germline V lookup: CDR1 LGHNA, CDR2 YNFKEQ. Trimming left V 0 bases short and J 12 bases short, with 9 bases between. The CDR3 has 12 amino acids. CDR3 DNA: TGTGCCAGCAGCCAAGACAGGGATGGGCAGTTCTTC. Residues: CASSQDRDGQFF.

The CDR3 DNA reads TGTGCCAGTAGTCATCGACAGGGATTCGAAAAACTGTTTTTT. Its protein product is CASSHRQGFEKLFF. The chain is built from TRBV19 and TRBJ1-4; 7 bases line up with TRBD1. The CDR3 is made up of 14 amino acids. With 5 bases clipped from V and 8 bases from J, the junction kept 8 bases outside the gene matches. Germline CDR1 LNHDA, CDR2 SQIVND (reference sequence).

The J gene is TRBJ2-7, the V gene TRBV10-2, with D maybe TRBD2 (7 bases). The V end lost 3 bases, the J end lost 0 bases, and 15 bases lay between the germline ends. The germline CDR1 and CDR2 sequences are WSHSY and SAAADI. CDR3 size: 16 residues. CDR3 region: CASSDLRGARSYEQYF. The CDR3 DNA follows: TGCGCCAGCAGTGACCTTCGGGGGGCCCGCTCCTACGAGCAGTACTTC.

There are a few counts of this clone. The genes are TRBV27 and TRBJ1-1; TRBD1 agrees at 7 bases. Germline assignment: CDR1 MNHEY and CDR2 SMNVEV (reference sequence). The ends lost 6 bases at V and 6 bases at J; junction bases unmatched: 10. CDR3 length: 14 amino acids. The CDR3 region has the DNA TGTGCCAGCAGATTCCAGGGGGGTCTCTCTGAAGCTTTCTTT. It codes for CASRFQGGLSEAFF.

The chain couples TRBV6-6 to TRBJ2-7, with D possibly matching TRBD2 (5 bases). The CDR3 is 13 amino acids. Germline CDR1 MNHNY, CDR2 SVGAGI (reference sequence). V lost 4 bases to trimming and J lost 2 bases, with 9 bases between them. CDR3 sequence (DNA): TGTGCCAGCAGTTCCGGGATTACCTACGAGCAGTACTTC. It codes for CASSSGITYEQYF.

The chain is built from TRBV29-1 and TRBJ2-5; tentative D call: TRBD2 (6 bases). The CDR3 spans 10 residues. CDR1 SQVTM and CDR2 ANQGSEA come from the germline V gene. V shed 6 bases and J shed 10 bases, with 12 bases lying between them. This CDR3 is CSVAGTYQYF. Here the CDR3 DNA reads TGCAGCGTGGCCGGGACTTACCAGTACTTC.

The rearrangement links TRBV30 to TRBJ2-3, with D perhaps matching TRBD2 (6 bases). The V and J ends lost 0 bases and 0 bases respectively, with 10 bases between them. CDR3 size: 15 residues. The germline CDR1 and CDR2 sequences are GTSNPN and SVGIG (reference sequence). CDR3 amino acids: CAWSVSGPSTDTQYF. DNA for the CDR3: TGTGCCTGGAGTGTAAGCGGGCCGAGCACAGATACGCAGTATTTT.